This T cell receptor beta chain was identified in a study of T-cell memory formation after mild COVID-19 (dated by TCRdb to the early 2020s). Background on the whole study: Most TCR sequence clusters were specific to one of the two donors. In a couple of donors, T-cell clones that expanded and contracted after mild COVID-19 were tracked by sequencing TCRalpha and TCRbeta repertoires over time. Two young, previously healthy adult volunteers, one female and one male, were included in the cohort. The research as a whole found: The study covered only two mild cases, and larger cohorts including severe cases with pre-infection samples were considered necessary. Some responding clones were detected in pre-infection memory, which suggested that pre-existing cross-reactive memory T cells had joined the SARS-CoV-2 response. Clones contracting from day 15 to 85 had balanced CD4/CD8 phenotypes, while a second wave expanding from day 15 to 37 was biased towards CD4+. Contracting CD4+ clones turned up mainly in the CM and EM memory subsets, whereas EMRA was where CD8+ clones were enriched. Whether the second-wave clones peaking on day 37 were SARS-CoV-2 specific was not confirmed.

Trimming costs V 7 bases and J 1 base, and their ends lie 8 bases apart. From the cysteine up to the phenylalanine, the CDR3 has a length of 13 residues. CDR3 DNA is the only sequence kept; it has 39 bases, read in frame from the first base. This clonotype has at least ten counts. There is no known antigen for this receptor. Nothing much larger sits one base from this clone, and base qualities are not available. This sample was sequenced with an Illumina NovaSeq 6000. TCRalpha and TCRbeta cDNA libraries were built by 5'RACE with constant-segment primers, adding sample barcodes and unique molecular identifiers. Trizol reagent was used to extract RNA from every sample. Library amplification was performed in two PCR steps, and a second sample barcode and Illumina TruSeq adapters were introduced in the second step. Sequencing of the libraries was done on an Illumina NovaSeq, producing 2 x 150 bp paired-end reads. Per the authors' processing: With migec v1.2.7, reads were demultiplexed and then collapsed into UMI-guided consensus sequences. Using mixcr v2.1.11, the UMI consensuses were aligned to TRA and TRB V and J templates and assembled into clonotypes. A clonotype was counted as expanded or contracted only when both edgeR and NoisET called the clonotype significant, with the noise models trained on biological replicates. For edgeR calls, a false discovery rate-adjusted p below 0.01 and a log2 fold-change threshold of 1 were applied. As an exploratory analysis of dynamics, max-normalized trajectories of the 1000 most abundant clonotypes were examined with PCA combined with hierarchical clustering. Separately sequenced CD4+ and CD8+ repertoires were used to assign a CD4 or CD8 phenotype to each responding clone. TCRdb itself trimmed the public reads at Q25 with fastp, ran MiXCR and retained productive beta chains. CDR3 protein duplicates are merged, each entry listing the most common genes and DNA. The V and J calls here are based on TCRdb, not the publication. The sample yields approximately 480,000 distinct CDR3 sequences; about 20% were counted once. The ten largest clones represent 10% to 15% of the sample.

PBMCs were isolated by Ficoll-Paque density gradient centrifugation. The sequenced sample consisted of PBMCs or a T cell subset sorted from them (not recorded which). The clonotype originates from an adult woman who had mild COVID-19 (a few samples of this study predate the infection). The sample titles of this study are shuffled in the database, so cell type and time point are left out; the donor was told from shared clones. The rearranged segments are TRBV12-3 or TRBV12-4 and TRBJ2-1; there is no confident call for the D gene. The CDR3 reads CASISVSYNEQFF. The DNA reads TGTGCCAGCATATCAGTGTCCTACAATGAGCAGTTCTTC.